This paragraph reports one TCR beta chain. The antigen is not known. This record belongs to a study of graft-versus-host responses after intestinal transplantation. Turning to the study itself: Induction using anti-thymocyte globulin, followed by tacrolimus and steroids for two to three years, was given to all recipients. Findings and caveats of the study: High graft-versus-host to host-versus-graft clonal ratios were seen in allografts of patients with graft-donor T cell macrochimerism. Early after transplant, HvG declines were associated with peak levels of circulating GvH clones. Among recipient marrow samples, GvH clones were found; some appeared first in ileum or blood.

The germline V and J ends were trimmed by 0 bases and 6 bases, with 16 bases remaining between them. The CDR3 covers 15 residues. CDR1 and CDR2 from the germline V gene are SGHRS and YFSETQ. The protocol was immunoSEQ multiplex PCR, while the TCRdb copy is restricted to in-frame clones and leaves out a portion. The data show tens of thousands of clones, with around 90% seen just once and 1.5% to 2% held by the top ten. The chain employs TRBV5-1 and TRBJ2-7, with D possibly being TRBD2 (5 bases). The sequenced sample was PBMCs, obtained 26 days after transplant. This sequence originates from a human patient who received an intestinal transplant, so some T cells may come from the graft donor. In DNA form, the CDR3 reads TGCGCCAGCAGCTTGGATACGGGGATGGAAGGCGAGCAGTACTTC. It encodes CASSLDTGMEGEQYF.